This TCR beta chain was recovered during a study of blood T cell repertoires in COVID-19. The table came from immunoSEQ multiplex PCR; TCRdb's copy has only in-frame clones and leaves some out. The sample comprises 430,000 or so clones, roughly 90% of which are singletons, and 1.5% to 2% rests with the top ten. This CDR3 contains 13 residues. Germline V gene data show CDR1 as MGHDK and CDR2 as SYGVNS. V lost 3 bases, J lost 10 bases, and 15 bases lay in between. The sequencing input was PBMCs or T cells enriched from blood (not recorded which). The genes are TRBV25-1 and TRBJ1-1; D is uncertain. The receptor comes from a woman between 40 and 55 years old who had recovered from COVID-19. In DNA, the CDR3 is TGTGCCAGCAGTGACCCTACGAGTAGTGTAGCTTTCTTT. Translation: CASSDPTSSVAFF. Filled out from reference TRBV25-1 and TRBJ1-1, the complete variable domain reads EADIYQTPRYLVIGTGKKITLECSQTMGHDKMYWYQQDPGMELHLIHYSYGVNSTEKGDLSSESTVSRIRTEHFPLTLESARPSHTSQYLCASSDPTSSVAFFGQGTRLTVV.